This T cell receptor (beta chain) was recorded in a study of blood T cell repertoires in COVID-19. Authors' data handling: For nucleated cells, counts were estimated from reference gene primer amplification. The assay was immunoSEQ multiplex PCR, and TCRdb's table has in-frame clones only and misses some. V, J and clone size derive from that table, while D and trimming were established from the DNA sequence. This sample yields some 100,000 clones, of which around four fifths are seen a single time; over 15% belongs to the top ten. CDR1 MNHEY and CDR2 SVGAGI come from the germline V gene. V lost 5 bases and J lost 3; bases outside the gene matches: 9. This CDR3 has 15 residues.

This clonotype was obtained from a woman in her sixties or seventies with acute or convalescent COVID-19. Sequenced material: peripheral blood. The V call is TRBV6-5, the J call TRBJ2-7; 8 nucleotides match TRBD1. CDR3 protein: CASSPVSGTGYEQYF. The CDR3 coding sequence is TGTGCCAGCAGTCCAGTCTCCGGGACAGGCTACGAGCAGTACTTC.